These T cell receptor beta chains were read from a single sample in a study of T cells in Graves' hyperthyroidism and ophthalmopathy. TCRdb re-called the multiplex PCR reads through MiXCR, storing one row per CDR3 protein. The sample consists of over 650,000 distinct CDR3 sequences, less than 20% of them appearing once. Sequenced material: blood. The receptors originated from a man between 18 and 29 years old with Graves' hyperthyroidism. Each CDR3 is given with its conserved first and last residue. D genes are given only for firm matches. Rows may omit the clone size; those that give it use once, few, many or a size class.

size: many; D: TRBD1; V: TRBV2; J: TRBJ2-7; CDR3: CASSEGTGKYEQYF; DNA: TGTGCCAGCAGTGAGGGGACAGGGAAGTACGAGCAGTACTTC
size: many; D: .; V: TRBV28; J: TRBJ1-2; CDR3: CASSLGRRREDYGYTF; DNA: TGTGCCAGCAGTTTGGGGCGGCGCCGCGAAGACTATGGCTACACCTTC
size: many; D: TRBD1; V: TRBV3-1; J: TRBJ1-1; CDR3: CASSYTGRGRRDTEAFF; DNA: TGTGCCAGCAGCTACACCGGCAGGGGGCGACGGGACACTGAAGCTTTCTTT
size: .; D: .; V: TRBV18; J: TRBJ1-3; CDR3: CASSPPGLPLSGNTIYF; DNA: TGTGCCAGCTCACCGCCAGGACTGCCTCTCTCTGGAAACACCATATATTTT
size: .; D: TRBD2; V: TRBV6-1; J: TRBJ2-7; CDR3: CASSSLGLAGSEQYF; DNA: TGTGCCAGCAGCAGTCTCGGACTAGCGGGAAGCGAGCAGTACTTC
size: many; D: TRBD2; V: TRBV5-1; J: TRBJ2-2; CDR3: CASSPGTSNTGELFF; DNA: TGTGCCAGCAGTCCCGGGACTAGTAACACCGGGGAGCTGTTTTTT
size: .; D: .; V: TRBV30; J: TRBJ2-2; CDR3: CAGTRAGELFF; DNA: TGTGCCGGAACCAGGGCCGGGGAGCTGTTTTTT
size: many; D: TRBD2; V: TRBV27; J: TRBJ2-1; CDR3: CASSPRLAPQSYNEQFF; DNA: TGTGCCAGCAGTCCACGACTAGCGCCGCAATCCTACAATGAGCAGTTCTTC
size: .; D: .; V: TRBV13; J: TRBJ2-3; CDR3: CASGRNRDTQYF; DNA: TGTGCCAGCGGACGGAATAGGGATACGCAGTATTTT
size: few; D: .; V: TRBV25-1; J: TRBJ1-2; CDR3: CASSEGQLYGYTF; DNA: TGTGCCAGCAGTGAAGGTCAGCTCTATGGCTACACCTTC
size: .; D: TRBD2; V: TRBV11-2; J: TRBJ2-3; CDR3: CASSSIAGPRTDTQYF; DNA: TGTGCCAGCAGCTCCATAGCGGGACCTAGGACAGATACGCAGTATTTT
size: many; D: .; V: TRBV10-3; J: TRBJ1-1; CDR3: CAISESSAGATEAFF; DNA: TGTGCCATCAGTGAGTCCTCGGCAGGGGCCACTGAAGCTTTCTTT
size: .; D: TRBD1; V: TRBV19; J: TRBJ2-2; CDR3: CASNLPGQVGTGELFF; DNA: TGTGCCAGTAATCTACCCGGACAGGTTGGCACCGGGGAGCTGTTTTTT
size: few; D: .; V: TRBV24-1; J: TRBJ2-7; CDR3: CTTSPHGNEQYF; DNA: TGTACCACCAGCCCACACGGGAACGAGCAGTACTTC
size: few; D: .; V: TRBV18; J: TRBJ1-1; CDR3: CASSLGGTSNTEAFF; DNA: TGTGCCAGCTCCCTTGGAGGGACCTCTAACACTGAAGCTTTCTTT
size: once; D: .; V: TRBV6-5; J: TRBJ1-2; CDR3: CASFYWGVGYTF; DNA: TGTGCCAGCTTCTATTGGGGAGTTGGCTACACCTTC
size: .; D: .; V: TRBV4-2; J: TRBJ1-5; CDR3: CASSQSRGGGGRNQPQHF; DNA: TGTGCCAGCAGCCAATCCCGAGGGGGAGGGGGGCGCAATCAGCCCCAGCATTTT
size: many; D: TRBD1; V: TRBV6-2/TRBV6-3; J: TRBJ1-1; CDR3: CASSETGAPNTEAFF; DNA: TGTGCCAGCAGTGAAACAGGGGCTCCGAACACTGAAGCTTTCTTT
size: few; D: .; V: TRBV20-1; J: TRBJ2-5; CDR3: CSALGLKETQYF; DNA: TGCAGTGCGCTCGGACTAAAAGAGACCCAGTACTTC
size: many; D: TRBD2; V: TRBV12-3/TRBV12-4; J: TRBJ2-2; CDR3: CASNRGENTGELFF; DNA: TGTGCCAGCAATCGGGGGGAGAACACCGGGGAGCTGTTTTTT
size: many; D: TRBD2; V: TRBV24-1; J: TRBJ2-7; CDR3: CATSDPTSGRAEQYF; DNA: TGTGCCACCAGTGACCCAACTAGCGGGAGGGCCGAGCAGTACTTC
size: .; D: .; V: TRBV11-2; J: TRBJ1-2; CDR3: CASSLGASNYGYTF; DNA: TGTGCCAGCAGCTTAGGGGCTTCTAACTATGGCTACACCTTC
size: .; D: .; V: TRBV5-1; J: TRBJ1-1; CDR3: CASSLGGAETEAFF; DNA: TGTGCCAGCAGCTTGGGGGGGGCAGAAACTGAAGCTTTCTTT
size: few; D: .; V: TRBV28; J: TRBJ1-4; CDR3: CASSPRQSTNEKLFF; DNA: TGTGCCAGCAGTCCCAGACAGTCAACTAATGAAAAACTGTTTTTT
size: many; D: TRBD1; V: TRBV2; J: TRBJ2-4; CDR3: CASSAGGANIQYF; DNA: TGTGCCAGCAGTGCAGGGGGCGCAAACATTCAGTACTTC
size: .; D: .; V: TRBV6-2/TRBV6-3; J: TRBJ1-4; CDR3: CASRRFGQLFF; DNA: TGTGCCAGCAGGAGATTCGGTCAACTGTTTTTT
size: many; D: .; V: TRBV12-3/TRBV12-4; J: TRBJ2-7; CDR3: CASSFGGSAYEQYF; DNA: TGTGCCAGCAGTTTCGGCGGCAGTGCCTACGAGCAGTACTTC
size: many; D: .; V: TRBV18; J: TRBJ2-1; CDR3: CASSPVPWGSYNEQFF; DNA: TGTGCCAGCTCACCCGTGCCGTGGGGCTCCTACAATGAGCAGTTCTTC
size: many; D: .; V: TRBV28; J: TRBJ2-7; CDR3: CASNEGRPYEQYF; DNA: TGTGCCAGCAACGAAGGGCGCCCCTACGAGCAGTACTTC
size: few; D: .; V: TRBV11-2; J: TRBJ2-7; CDR3: CASSLYLTSYEQYF; DNA: TGTGCCAGCAGCTTATACCTGACTTCCTACGAGCAGTACTTC
size: many; D: TRBD2; V: TRBV12-3/TRBV12-4; J: TRBJ2-7; CDR3: CASSLAMAGAYEQYF; DNA: TGTGCCAGCAGTTTAGCGATGGCGGGAGCCTACGAGCAGTACTTC
size: many; D: TRBD2; V: TRBV7-8; J: TRBJ2-3; CDR3: CASSLPGTSGSMDTQYF; DNA: TGTGCCAGCAGCTTACCAGGGACTAGCGGGAGCATGGATACGCAGTATTTT
size: .; D: .; V: TRBV6-1; J: TRBJ2-5; CDR3: CASSPRRSAQYF; DNA: TGTGCCAGCAGTCCAAGACGGTCGGCCCAGTACTTC